The rows below give T cell receptor beta chains drawn from one sample of a study of T cell responses to AZD1222 COVID-19 vaccine. TCRdb's table, derived via immunoSEQ multiplex PCR, lists solely in-frame clones and lacks some. Of roughly 120,000 clones listed, around 93% are singletons. The sequencing used peripheral blood, collected on day 0 of AZD1222 vaccination. The receptors stem from an adult in good health. Each CDR3 is given with its conserved first and last residue. The D gene is left open where the match is weak. Size tells how often a clone was seen (once, few, many) or the class of an expanded clone, and some rows leave it out.

-	TRBJ2-7	TRBD1	TRBV24-1	TGTGCCACCAGTGATTCCAACAGGGGGCAGAACGAGCAGTACTTC	CATSDSNRGQNEQYF
-	TRBJ2-1	-	TRBV5-4	TGTGCCAGCAGCTCCCCGGGACTGGGGTACAATGAGCAGTTCTTC	CASSSPGLGYNEQFF
-	TRBJ2-7	-	TRBV6-5	TGTGCCAGCAGCCCAGTTAGGGTACTAGTTGGCGAGCAGTACTTC	CASSPVRVLVGEQYF
-	TRBJ1-4	-	TRBV2	TGTGCCAGCAGTGATAGGGGGGCAACTAATGAAAAACTGTTTTTT	CASSDRGATNEKLFF
-	TRBJ1-5	-	TRBV28	TGTGCCAGCAGTTTATGGACCAGAGGTCAGCCCCAGCATTTT	CASSLWTRGQPQHF
-	TRBJ1-2	-	TRBV6-1	TGTGCCAGCAGTGAAGCGGAGTTTAATGGCTACACCTTC	CASSEAEFNGYTF
-	TRBJ1-1	TRBD1	TRBV18	TGTGCCAGCTCACCTGACCAGGGGGGAGCTTTCTTT	CASSPDQGGAFF
once	TRBJ1-1	-	TRBV9	TGTGCCAGCAGACAACAGGGCATGAACACTGAAGCTTTCTTT	CASRQQGMNTEAFF
-	TRBJ2-7	-	TRBV30	TGTGCCTGGAGTCAGTCTAGTTGGGACCGAGCCTACGAGCAGTACTTC	CAWSQSSWDRAYEQYF
-	TRBJ2-2	-	TRBV27	TGTGCCAGCAGTTGGGGCCCCGAGGGCGGGGAGCTGTTTTTT	CASSWGPEGGELFF
-	TRBJ2-2	TRBD1	TRBV28	TGTGTCAGCAGTTTAAGGGGGCTAGGCTCCGGGGAGCTGTTTTTT	CVSSLRGLGSGELFF
-	TRBJ2-7	-	TRBV2	TGTGCCAGCAGTGAACTCCCGGGACGGCAGTACTTC	CASSELPGRQYF
-	TRBJ2-3	-	TRBV3-1/TRBV3-2	TGTGCCAGCAGCCCTACGGCGGGGCCCACAGATACGCAGTATTTT	CASSPTAGPTDTQYF
-	TRBJ2-1	TRBD1	TRBV9	TGTGCCAGCAGCGTAGAGTTTGGACAGGACCCCCTCAATGAGCAGTTCTTC	CASSVEFGQDPLNEQFF
-	TRBJ2-5	-	TRBV5-8	TGTGCCAGCAGCTGGGAAGAGACCCAGTACTTC	CASSWEETQYF
-	TRBJ2-1	-	TRBV5-1	TGCGCCAGCAGCTTAGGGGGGGAGTCCTACAATGAGCAGTTCTTC	CASSLGGESYNEQFF
-	TRBJ1-1	TRBD1	TRBV19	TGTGCCAGTAGTAGGGAAGGACAGGGCGCGGCTTTCTTT	CASSREGQGAAFF
once	TRBJ2-7	TRBD1	TRBV18	TGTGCCAGCTCACCGGGACAGCGCGTAGTGTACGAGCAGTACTTC	CASSPGQRVVYEQYF
-	TRBJ2-4	TRBD2	TRBV5-1	TGCGCCAGCAGCCCGGGGACTAGCGGGGGGTTACTAGCCAAAAACATTCAGTACTTC	CASSPGTSGGLLAKNIQYF
once	TRBJ1-1	-	TRBV7-9	TGTGCCAGCAGCACCTCGTGGGGGCAGGCTAACCTGAACACTGAAGCTTTCTTT	CASSTSWGQANLNTEAFF
-	TRBJ2-5	-	TRBV30	TGTGCCTGGAGTGTAGACTTGAGACTACAGACCCAGTACTTC	CAWSVDLRLQTQYF
-	TRBJ2-3	TRBD1	TRBV6-5	TGTGCCAGCAGAAAACAGGGGGCTATCACAGATACGCAGTATTTT	CASRKQGAITDTQYF
-	TRBJ1-2	TRBD1	TRBV24-1	TGTGCCACCAGTGCTGACGGACAGGGCTATGGCTACACCTTC	CATSADGQGYGYTF
-	TRBJ1-5	-	TRBV21-1	TGTGCCAGCAGCAAAGGGGGCAGGGGCGATCATTTTAGGCCCCAGCATTTT	CASSKGGRGDHFRPQHF
-	TRBJ1-4	-	TRBV7-9	TGTGCCAGCAGCTTAGGGGGGCACACAACTAATGAAAAACTGTTTTTT	CASSLGGHTTNEKLFF
-	TRBJ1-5	TRBD1	TRBV6-4	TGTGCCAGCAGTGTCCTCCGGGACAGTCCCGATTCCAATCAGCCCCAGCATTTT	CASSVLRDSPDSNQPQHF
-	TRBJ2-3	-	TRBV30	TGTGCCTGGAGTGACCCTTCGCGAGATTATACGCAGTATTTT	CAWSDPSRDYTQYF
once	TRBJ2-5	-	TRBV18	TGTGCCAGCTCACCCGAGGACTACCGGTACCAAGAGACCCAGTACTTC	CASSPEDYRYQETQYF
-	TRBJ2-1	-	TRBV19	TGTGCCACGGGACTTACTTCCTACAATGAGCAGTTCTTC	CATGLTSYNEQFF
-	TRBJ2-2	-	TRBV19	TGTGCCAGTAGTGGCTTAGGGAACGGGGAGCTGTTTTTT	CASSGLGNGELFF
-	TRBJ1-3	-	TRBV5-1	TGCGCCAGCACCCAGGGGTCTGGAAACACCATATATTTT	CASTQGSGNTIYF
-	TRBJ2-1	TRBD1	TRBV28	TGTGCCAGCAGTTTGAACTCCGGGACAGGGGGATGGAATGAGCAGTTCTTC	CASSLNSGTGGWNEQFF
-	TRBJ1-5	TRBD1	TRBV28	TGTGCCAGCAGGCCCGGGACAGGGGTTTGGCAGCCCCAGCATTTT	CASRPGTGVWQPQHF
once	TRBJ2-7	TRBD2	TRBV3-1/TRBV3-2	TGTGCCAGCAGCCGAGCCCCCGGGGGGGCGGCCGAGCAGTACTTC	CASSRAPGGAAEQYF
-	TRBJ1-2	TRBD1	TRBV10-3	TGTGCCATCAGCGGGACAGGGCAGCATGGCTACACCTTC	CAISGTGQHGYTF